This T cell receptor (beta chain) was identified during a study of T cell repertoires in cytomegalovirus infection. For the study at large: It was recently identified HLA-C-restricted and well-studied HLA-B-restricted CMV epitopes that the study used. CMV infection together with matching HLA type was indicated by public TCR beta signatures. Study observations and caveats: HLA-C-restricted TCR beta clonotypes specific for CMV led the ex vivo response.

V was pared by 1 base and J by 6 bases, with 12 bases of the junction left unmatched. The CDR3 spans 17 residues. The V gene's germline CDR1 is MNHEY and CDR2 SMNVEV (reference sequence). MiXCR was run by TCRdb on the reads, yielding one entry per CDR3 protein. Of about half a million distinct CDR3 sequences in the sample, 30% to 35% were seen once. For this clonotype: Its antigen is still unknown.

V is TRBV27 and J is TRBJ2-5; 9 bases agree with TRBD2. The material was cultured PBMCs, obtained from culture after CMV antigen stimulation. The TCR originated in a human donor in good health (CMV status not recorded). Some clones in this sample may be carry-over from other donors' samples. The chain's CDR3 is CASSLLTGSTSGQTQYF. In DNA, the CDR3 is TGTGCCAGCAGTTTATTGACCGGAAGTACTAGCGGGCAGACCCAGTACTTC.